Listed below are T cell receptor beta chains from one sample, sequenced in a study of blood T cell repertoires in COVID-19. Assay: immunoSEQ multiplex PCR; the TCRdb copy retains only in-frame clones and omits some. The table records approximately 240,000 clones, around 84% of them present only once. Sequenced input: peripheral blood. These TCRs come from a middle-aged woman who had recovered from COVID-19. CDR3s include the opening cysteine and the closing phenylalanine or tryptophan. The D gene is left open where the match is weak. Clone size, where shown, is once, few, many, or a class for clones that have expanded.

v_gene	d_gene	j_gene	abundance	CDR3nt	CDR3aa
TRBV7-9	NA	TRBJ2-1	NA	TGTGCCAGCACCTTCCAAGGGGCTGGGGACAATGAGCAGTTCTTC	CASTFQGAGDNEQFF
TRBV12-5	NA	TRBJ1-6	NA	TGTGCTAGTGGTTCCTCGGATTCACCCCTCCACTTT	CASGSSDSPLHF
TRBV11-2	NA	TRBJ2-1	few	TGTGCCAGCAGCTTAGGGGGGGGCCGGTACAATGAGCAGTTCTTC	CASSLGGGRYNEQFF
TRBV19	TRBD1	TRBJ1-1	once	TGTGCCAGTAGTATGATGGACAGGGGAAACACTGAAGCTTTCTTT	CASSMMDRGNTEAFF
TRBV7-2	TRBD1	TRBJ2-3	NA	TGTGCCAGCAGCCCGGACAGGGGAAGGGCAGATACGCAGTATTTT	CASSPDRGRADTQYF
TRBV6-5	TRBD1	TRBJ2-7	NA	TGTGCCAGCAAATTCGGACAGGACAGCTCCTACGAGCAGTACTTC	CASKFGQDSSYEQYF
TRBV7-2	NA	TRBJ1-4	NA	TGTGCCAGCAGCTTTGGACATGAAGAAAAACTGTTTTTT	CASSFGHEEKLFF
TRBV9	NA	TRBJ2-3	once	TGTGCCAGCAGCGTAGATCAGTTCACGCAGTATTTT	CASSVDQFTQYF
TRBV5-6	NA	TRBJ2-2	NA	TGTGCCAGCAGGTTACAGGCATCGAACACCGGGGAGCTGTTTTTT	CASRLQASNTGELFF
TRBV3-1/TRBV3-2	NA	TRBJ2-3	NA	TGTGCCAGCAGTGGGGGGACAGATACGCAGTATTTT	CASSGGTDTQYF
TRBV11-3	TRBD2	TRBJ2-1	NA	TGTGCCAGCAGCTTAGAAGCGGGATTTGAGCAGTTCTTC	CASSLEAGFEQFF
TRBV7-9	NA	TRBJ2-7	few	TGTGCCAGCAGCTTAGGGAGCGCCGAGCAGTACTTC	CASSLGSAEQYF
TRBV11-3	TRBD2	TRBJ2-1	NA	TGTGCCAGCAGCTTATGGTCCAGCGGGGGGGCGAATGAGCAGTTCTTC	CASSLWSSGGANEQFF
TRBV11-2	TRBD2	TRBJ2-5	NA	TGTGCCAGCAGCTTAGATCTAGCGGGTGGCCAAGAGACCCAGTACTTC	CASSLDLAGGQETQYF
TRBV6-6	TRBD2	TRBJ2-3	NA	TGTGCCAGCAGTTATTCAGGGCGGGGGGGCACAGATACGCAGTATTTT	CASSYSGRGGTDTQYF
TRBV5-1	TRBD2	TRBJ2-1	NA	TGCGCCAGCAGCCTCCTTCCGGGACTAGATGTAAATGAGCAGTTCTTC	CASSLLPGLDVNEQFF
TRBV9	NA	TRBJ1-2	NA	TGTGCCAGCAGCCAGACAGGCCACTATGGCTACACCTTC	CASSQTGHYGYTF
TRBV28	NA	TRBJ1-3	NA	TGTGCCAGCAGTTCTGAGGATTTCTCTGGAAACACCATATATTTT	CASSSEDFSGNTIYF
TRBV2	TRBD1	TRBJ1-2	once	TGTGCCAGGGAGGGGGCTGAGTTCTATGGCTACACCTTC	CAREGAEFYGYTF
TRBV28	NA	TRBJ1-2	NA	TGTGCCAGCAGTTTAGTACCAGGCGTCTATGGCTACACCTTC	CASSLVPGVYGYTF
TRBV7-2	NA	TRBJ1-5	NA	TGTGCCAGCAGCTTCGACAAAAGCAATCAGCCCCAGCATTTT	CASSFDKSNQPQHF
TRBV6-2/TRBV6-3	NA	TRBJ1-5	NA	TGTGCCAGCAGTTACTCGATCTCCGACTCCGGATCGACCGATCAGCCCCAGCATTTT	CASSYSISDSGSTDQPQHF
TRBV5-1	TRBD1	TRBJ1-4	NA	TGCGCCAGCAGCTTGGCGGGGACAGGTTTTAGTGAAAAACTGTTTTTT	CASSLAGTGFSEKLFF
TRBV7-9	TRBD1	TRBJ1-4	NA	TGTGCCAGCAGCCCAGGGACAGGCAACGAAAAACTGTTTTTT	CASSPGTGNEKLFF
TRBV14	TRBD1	TRBJ2-7	NA	TGTGCCAGCAGCCGGGGGACAGGGGCTGTCGAGCAGTACTTC	CASSRGTGAVEQYF
TRBV19	NA	TRBJ1-6	NA	TGTGCCAGTAGTGTAACCGGGACACCAAATTCACCCCTCCACTTT	CASSVTGTPNSPLHF